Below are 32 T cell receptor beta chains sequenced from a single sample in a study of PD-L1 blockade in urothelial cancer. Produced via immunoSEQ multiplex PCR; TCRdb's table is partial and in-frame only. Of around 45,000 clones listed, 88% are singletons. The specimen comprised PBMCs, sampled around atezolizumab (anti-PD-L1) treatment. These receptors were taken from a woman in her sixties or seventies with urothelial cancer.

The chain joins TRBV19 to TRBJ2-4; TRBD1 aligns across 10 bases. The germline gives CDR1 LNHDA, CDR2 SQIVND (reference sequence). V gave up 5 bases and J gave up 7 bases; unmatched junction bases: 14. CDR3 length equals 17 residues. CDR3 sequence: CASSGTGTGVWGNIQYF. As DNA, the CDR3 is TGTGCCAGTAGTGGGACCGGGACAGGGGTGTGGGGGAACATTCAGTACTTC.

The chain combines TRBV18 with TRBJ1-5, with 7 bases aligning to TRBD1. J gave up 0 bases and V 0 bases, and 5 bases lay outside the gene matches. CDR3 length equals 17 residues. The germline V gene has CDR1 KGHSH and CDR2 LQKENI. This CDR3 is CASSPPGQSYSNQPQHF. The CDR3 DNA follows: TGTGCCAGCTCACCACCGGGACAGTCCTATAGCAATCAGCCCCAGCATTTT.

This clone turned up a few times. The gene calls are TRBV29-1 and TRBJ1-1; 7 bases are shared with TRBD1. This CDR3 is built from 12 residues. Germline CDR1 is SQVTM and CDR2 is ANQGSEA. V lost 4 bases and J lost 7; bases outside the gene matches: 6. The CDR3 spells CSVVGGGGEAFF. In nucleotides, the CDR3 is TGCAGCGTTGTAGGAGGGGGCGGTGAAGCTTTCTTT.

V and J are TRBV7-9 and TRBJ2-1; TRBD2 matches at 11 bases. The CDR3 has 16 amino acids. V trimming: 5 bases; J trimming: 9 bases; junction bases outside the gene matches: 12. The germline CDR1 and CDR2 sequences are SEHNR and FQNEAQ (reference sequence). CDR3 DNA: TGTGCCAGCAGCCGATTCCTAGCGGGAGGTGAGGGTGAGCAGTTCTTC. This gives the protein CASSRFLAGGEGEQFF.

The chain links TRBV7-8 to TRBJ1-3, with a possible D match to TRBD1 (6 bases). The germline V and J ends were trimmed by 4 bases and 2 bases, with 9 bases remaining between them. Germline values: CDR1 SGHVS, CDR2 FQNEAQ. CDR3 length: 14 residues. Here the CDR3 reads CASSSQGTGNTIYF. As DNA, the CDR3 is TGTGCCAGCAGCTCACAGGGTACTGGAAACACCATATATTTT.

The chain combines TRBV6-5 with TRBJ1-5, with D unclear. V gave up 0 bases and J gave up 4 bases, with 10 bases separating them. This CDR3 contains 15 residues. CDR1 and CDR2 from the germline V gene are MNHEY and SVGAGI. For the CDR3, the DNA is TGTGCCAGCAGTTACTCGGCAGGTGGTAATCAGCCCCAGCATTTT. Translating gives CASSYSAGGNQPQHF.

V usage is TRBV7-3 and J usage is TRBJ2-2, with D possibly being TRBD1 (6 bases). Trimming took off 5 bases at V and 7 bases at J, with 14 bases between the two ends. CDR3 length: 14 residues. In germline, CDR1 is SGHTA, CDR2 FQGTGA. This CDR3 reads CASSAGGGVGELFF. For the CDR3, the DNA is TGTGCCAGCAGCGCGGGTGGGGGCGTCGGGGAGCTGTTTTTT.

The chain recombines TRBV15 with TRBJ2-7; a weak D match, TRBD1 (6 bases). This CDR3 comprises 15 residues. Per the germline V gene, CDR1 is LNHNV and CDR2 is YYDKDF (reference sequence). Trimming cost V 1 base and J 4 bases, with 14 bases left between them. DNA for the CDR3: TGTGCCACCAGCAGAGCCCGCCAGGGGCGGTACGAGCAGTACTTC. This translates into CATSRARQGRYEQYF.

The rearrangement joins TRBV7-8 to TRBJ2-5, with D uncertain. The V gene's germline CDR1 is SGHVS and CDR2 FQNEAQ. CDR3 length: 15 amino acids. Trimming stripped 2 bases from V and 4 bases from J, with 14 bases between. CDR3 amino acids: CASSLRLALSETQYF. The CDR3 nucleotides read TGTGCCAGCAGCTTACGGTTAGCACTCTCAGAGACCCAGTACTTC.

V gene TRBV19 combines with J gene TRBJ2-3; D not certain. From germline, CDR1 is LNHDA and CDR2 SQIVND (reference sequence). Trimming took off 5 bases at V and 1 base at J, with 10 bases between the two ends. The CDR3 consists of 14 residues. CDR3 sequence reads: CASSPLRGTDTQYF. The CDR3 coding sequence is TGTGCCAGTAGTCCCCTTCGGGGCACAGATACGCAGTATTTT.

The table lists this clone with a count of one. The CDR3 loop is CASSQTLAGTDTQYF. CDR3 nucleotides: TGTGCCAGCAGCCAGACCCTAGCGGGCACAGATACGCAGTATTTT. This chain uses TRBV14 with TRBJ2-3; 7 bases align to TRBD2. Germline V gene sequence: CDR1 SGHDN, CDR2 FVKESK. The CDR3 loop spans 15 amino acids. Unmatched junction bases numbered 4, after V lost 3 bases and J lost 1 base.

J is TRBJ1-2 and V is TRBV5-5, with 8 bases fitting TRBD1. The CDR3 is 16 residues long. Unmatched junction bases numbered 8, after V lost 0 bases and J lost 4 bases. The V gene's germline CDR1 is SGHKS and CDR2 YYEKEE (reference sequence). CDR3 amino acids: CASSLAEQGVGYGYTF. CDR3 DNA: TGTGCCAGCAGCTTGGCCGAACAGGGGGTGGGCTATGGCTACACCTTC.

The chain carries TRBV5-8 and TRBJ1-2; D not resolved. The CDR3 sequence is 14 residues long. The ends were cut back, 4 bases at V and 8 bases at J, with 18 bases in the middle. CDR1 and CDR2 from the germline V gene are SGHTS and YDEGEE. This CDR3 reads CASSLAINYSGYTF. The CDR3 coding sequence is TGTGCCAGCAGCCTAGCGATAAATTATAGCGGCTACACCTTC.

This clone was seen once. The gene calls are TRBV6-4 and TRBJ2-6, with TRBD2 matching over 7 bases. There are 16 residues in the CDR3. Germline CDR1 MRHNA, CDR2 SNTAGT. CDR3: CATSEGFSPGANVLTF. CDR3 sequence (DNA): TGTGCTACTAGCGAGGGGTTTAGTCCCGGGGCCAACGTCCTGACTTTC.

The CDR3 DNA follows: TGTGCCAGCTCACAGGGACTAGCGGGGGACAATGAGCAGTTCTTC. Its protein is CASSQGLAGDNEQFF. This chain connects TRBV18 to TRBJ2-1; TRBD2 matches 14 bases. Germline V gene data show CDR1 as KGHSH and CDR2 as LQKENI. With 4 bases clipped from V and 5 bases from J, the junction kept 1 base outside the gene matches. The CDR3 consists of 15 residues.

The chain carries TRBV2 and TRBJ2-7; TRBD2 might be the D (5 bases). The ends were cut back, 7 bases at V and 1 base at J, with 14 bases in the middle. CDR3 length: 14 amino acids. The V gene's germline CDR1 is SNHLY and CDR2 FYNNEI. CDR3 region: CASNPVGISYEQYF. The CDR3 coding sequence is TGTGCCAGCAACCCTGTCGGGATTTCCTACGAGCAGTACTTC. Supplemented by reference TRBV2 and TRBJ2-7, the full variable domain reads EPEVTQTPSHQVTQMGQEVILRCVPISNHLYFYWYRQILGQKVEFLVSFYNNEISEKSEIFDDQFSVERPDGSNFTLKIRSTKLEDSAMYFCASNPVGISYEQYFGPGTRLTVT.

CDR3 DNA sequence: TGTGCCAGCAGCTTCAAGGGGGTCTACCCCTACAATGAGCAGTTCTTC. Protein product: CASSFKGVYPYNEQFF. The chain combines TRBV11-2 with TRBJ2-1; a possible D gene is TRBD1 (6 bases). The germline V gene encodes CDR1 SGHAT and CDR2 FQNNGV. Trimming shortened V by 3 bases and J by 2 bases, and 14 bases separated the two germline ends. CDR3 size: 16 residues. Full variable domain (rest looked up from reference TRBV11-2 and TRBJ2-1): EAGVAQSPRYKIIEKRQSVAFWCNPISGHATLYWYQQILGQGPKLLIQFQNNGVVDDSQLPKDRFSAERLKGVDSTLKIQPAKLEDSAVYLCASSFKGVYPYNEQFFGPGTRLTVL.

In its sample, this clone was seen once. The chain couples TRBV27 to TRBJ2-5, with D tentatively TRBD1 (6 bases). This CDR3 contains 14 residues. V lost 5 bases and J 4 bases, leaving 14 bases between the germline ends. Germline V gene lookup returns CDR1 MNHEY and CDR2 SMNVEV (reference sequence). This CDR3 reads CASSPGASIETQYF. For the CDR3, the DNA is TGTGCCAGCAGTCCAGGGGCCTCAATAGAGACCCAGTACTTC.

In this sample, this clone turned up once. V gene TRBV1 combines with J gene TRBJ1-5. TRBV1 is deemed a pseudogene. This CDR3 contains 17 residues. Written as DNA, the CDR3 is TGCACCAGCAGCCAAGACTTGGCCAAACGGGGCAATCAGCCCCAGCATTTT. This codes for CTSSQDLAKRGNQPQHF.

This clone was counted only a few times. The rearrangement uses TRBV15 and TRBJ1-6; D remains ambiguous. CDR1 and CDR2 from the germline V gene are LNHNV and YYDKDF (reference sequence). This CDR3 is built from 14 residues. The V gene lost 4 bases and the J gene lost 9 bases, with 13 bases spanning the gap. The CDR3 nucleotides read TGTGCCACCAGCAACCGGGTTAGTGGTTCACCCCTCCACTTT. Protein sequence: CATSNRVSGSPLHF.

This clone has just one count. The CDR3 DNA is TGTGCCAGCAGCTTACGGGGGACTGCCTACGAGCAGTACTTC. Protein sequence: CASSLRGTAYEQYF. The J gene is TRBJ2-7, the V gene TRBV13, with a possible D match to TRBD2 (6 bases). Germline V gene sequence: CDR1 PRHDT, CDR2 FYEKMQ (reference sequence). Trimming stripped 2 bases from V and 2 bases from J, with 10 bases between. This CDR3 region has 14 residues.

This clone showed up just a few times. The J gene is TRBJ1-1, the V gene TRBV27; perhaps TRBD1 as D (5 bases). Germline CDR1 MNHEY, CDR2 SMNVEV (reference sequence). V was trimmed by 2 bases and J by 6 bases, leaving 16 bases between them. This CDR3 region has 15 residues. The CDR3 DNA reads TGTGCCAGCAGTTTAGGGGCCCCGATTTTCGCTGAAGCTTTCTTT. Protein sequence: CASSLGAPIFAEAFF.

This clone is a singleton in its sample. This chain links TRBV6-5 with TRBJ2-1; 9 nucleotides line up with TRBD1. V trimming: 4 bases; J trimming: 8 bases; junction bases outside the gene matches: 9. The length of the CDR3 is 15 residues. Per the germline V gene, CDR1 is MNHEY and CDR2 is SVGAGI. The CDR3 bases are TGTGCCAGCAGTTGGGACAGGGCGGGGTTCCATGAGCAGTTCTTC. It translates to CASSWDRAGFHEQFF.

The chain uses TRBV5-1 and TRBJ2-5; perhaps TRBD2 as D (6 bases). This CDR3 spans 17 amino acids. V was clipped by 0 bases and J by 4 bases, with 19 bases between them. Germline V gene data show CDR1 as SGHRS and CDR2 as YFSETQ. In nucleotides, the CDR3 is TGCGCCAGCAGCTTGGTTCACGGGAGCCCCTGGAGAGAGACCCAGTACTTC. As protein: CASSLVHGSPWRETQYF.

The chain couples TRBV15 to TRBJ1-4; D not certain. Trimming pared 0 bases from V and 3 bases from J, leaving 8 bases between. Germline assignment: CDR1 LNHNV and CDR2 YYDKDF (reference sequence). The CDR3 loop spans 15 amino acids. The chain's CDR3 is CATSRDREANEKLFF. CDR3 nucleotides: TGTGCCACCAGCAGAGATAGAGAGGCTAATGAAAAACTGTTTTTT.

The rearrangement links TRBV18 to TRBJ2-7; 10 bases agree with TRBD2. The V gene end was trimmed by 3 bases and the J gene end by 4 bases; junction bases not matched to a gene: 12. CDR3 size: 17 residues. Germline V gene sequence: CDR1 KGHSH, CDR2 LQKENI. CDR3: CASSPATSGRAMYEQYF. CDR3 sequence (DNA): TGTGCCAGCTCACCCGCAACCAGCGGGAGGGCCATGTACGAGCAGTACTTC.

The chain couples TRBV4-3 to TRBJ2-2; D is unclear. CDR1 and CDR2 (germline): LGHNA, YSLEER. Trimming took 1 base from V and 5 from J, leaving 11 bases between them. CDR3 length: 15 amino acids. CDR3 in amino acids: CASSQGGMGTGELFF. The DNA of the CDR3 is TGCGCCAGCAGCCAAGGCGGAATGGGTACCGGGGAGCTGTTTTTT.

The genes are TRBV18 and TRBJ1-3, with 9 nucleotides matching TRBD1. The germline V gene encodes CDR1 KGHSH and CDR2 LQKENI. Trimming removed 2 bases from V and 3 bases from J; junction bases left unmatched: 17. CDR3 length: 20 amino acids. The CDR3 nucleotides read TGTGCCAGCTCACCATTCGGGACAGGGCCCACCTTGGGCCTTGGAAACACCATATATTTT. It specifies CASSPFGTGPTLGLGNTIYF.

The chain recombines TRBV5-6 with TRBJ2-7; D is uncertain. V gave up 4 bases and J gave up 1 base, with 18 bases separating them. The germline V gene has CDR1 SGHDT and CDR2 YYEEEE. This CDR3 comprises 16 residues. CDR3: CASSPVPALLSYEQYF. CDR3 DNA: TGTGCCAGCAGCCCCGTCCCAGCGCTTCTTTCCTACGAGCAGTACTTC.

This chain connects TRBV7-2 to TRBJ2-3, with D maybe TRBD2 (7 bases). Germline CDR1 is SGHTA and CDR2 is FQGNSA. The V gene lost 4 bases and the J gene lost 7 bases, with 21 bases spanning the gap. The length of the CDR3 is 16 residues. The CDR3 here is CASSSLGRGPGHTQYF. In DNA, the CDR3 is TGTGCCAGCAGCTCCCTCGGGCGGGGGCCTGGACATACGCAGTATTTT.

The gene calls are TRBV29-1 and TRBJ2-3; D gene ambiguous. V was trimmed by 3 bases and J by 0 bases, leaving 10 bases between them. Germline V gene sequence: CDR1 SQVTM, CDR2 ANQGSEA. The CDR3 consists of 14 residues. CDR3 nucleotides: TGCAGCGTTGACCGTGGCGGTAGCACAGATACGCAGTATTTT. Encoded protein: CSVDRGGSTDTQYF.

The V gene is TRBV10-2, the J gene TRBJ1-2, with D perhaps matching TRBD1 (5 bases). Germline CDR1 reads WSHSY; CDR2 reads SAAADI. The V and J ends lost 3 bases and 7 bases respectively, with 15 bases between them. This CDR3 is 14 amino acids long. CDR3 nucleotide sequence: TGCGCCAGCAGTGAAGTCTGGGGGGTGCCTGGCTACACCTTC. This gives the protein CASSEVWGVPGYTF.